The 7 T cell receptor beta chains in this list originate from one sample, sequenced in a study of blood T cell repertoires in COVID-19. Assay: immunoSEQ multiplex PCR; the TCRdb copy retains only in-frame clones and omits some. The sample includes roughly 100,000 clones, 75% to 90% of them seen just once. Sequencing input: peripheral blood. Every receptor here comes from a man older than 75 with acute or convalescent COVID-19.

The chain combines TRBV3-1 (or the pseudogene TRBV3-2) with TRBJ1-1; maybe TRBD1 (5 bases). Trimming pared 0 bases from V and 4 bases from J, leaving 6 bases between. CDR3 length equals 13 residues. The germline gives CDR1 LGHDT, CDR2 YNNKEL (reference sequence). The CDR3 region has the DNA TGTGCCAGCAGCCAAGACAGGGCCACTGAAGCTTTCTTT. Residues: CASSQDRATEAFF.

The chain couples TRBV6-2 or TRBV6-3 to TRBJ1-6; maybe TRBD1 (6 bases). Trimming removed 6 bases from V and 13 bases from J, with 22 bases in between. CDR3 size: 15 residues. The germline V gene encodes CDR1 MNHEY and CDR2 SVGEGT. The DNA for the CDR3 is TGTGCCAGCAGCTCCAAGGCGACAGGCTACTTCCCCCTCCACTTT. It is translated as CASSSKATGYFPLHF.

CDR3 nucleotides: TGTGCCAGCAGTTCAGGAGGGTTCCGGGGCTATGGCTACACCTTC. Protein product: CASSSGGFRGYGYTF. The V and J genes are TRBV6-5 and TRBJ1-2; D remains ambiguous. In germline, CDR1 is MNHEY, CDR2 SVGAGI. The V gene lost 4 bases and the J gene lost 4 bases, with 16 bases spanning the gap. The CDR3 has 15 residues.

The rearrangement joins TRBV7-3 to TRBJ1-1; D might be TRBD1 (5 bases). Germline V gene lookup returns CDR1 SGHTA and CDR2 FQGTGA. Trimming removed 5 bases from V and 0 bases from J, with 10 bases in between. The length of the CDR3 is 14 residues. As DNA, the CDR3 is TGTGCCAGCAGCCCGGGACTGATGAACACTGAAGCTTTCTTT. It is translated as CASSPGLMNTEAFF.

The rearrangement links TRBV18 to TRBJ2-1; D may be TRBD1 (6 bases). Germline V CDR1 and CDR2: KGHSH, LQKENI. The CDR3 consists of 14 residues. Trimming removed 1 base at V and 5 bases at J, with 9 bases between. CDR3 DNA sequence: TGTGCCAGCTCACCACAGACAGGAGACAATGAGCAGTTCTTC. Translating it yields CASSPQTGDNEQFF.

The chain couples TRBV6-5 to TRBJ2-7; the D gene is possibly TRBD2 (8 bases). Germline V gives CDR1 MNHEY, CDR2 SVGAGI. CDR3 length equals 15 residues. With 7 bases removed from V and 5 bases from J, the gap between germline ends came to 21 bases. The CDR3 bases are TGTGCCAGCAACGGGGGGGCAGGGGGGTGGAACGAGCAGTACTTC. It encodes CASNGGAGGWNEQYF.

The V and J genes are TRBV6-6 and TRBJ2-1, with a tentative D call TRBD2 (5 bases). The V and J ends lost 2 bases and 6 bases respectively, with 8 bases between them. The CDR3 sequence is 13 residues long. Germline V gives CDR1 MNHNY, CDR2 SVGAGI (reference sequence). The CDR3 DNA sequence: TGTGCCAGCAGTTACCTGGGGAGCAATGAGCAGTTCTTC. This codes for CASSYLGSNEQFF.